This is a list of T cell receptor beta chains from one sample in a study of blood T cells in healthy people across ages. MiXCR, run by TCRdb on the 5' RACE reads, gives a single entry per CDR3 protein. The repertoire holds more than 900,000 distinct CDR3 sequences, with almost 30% as singletons. This same sample was also taken into another study, of T cells of mothers and their children.

Specimen: blood. These receptors were collected from a woman aged 40 to 49 in good health. CDR3s include the opening cysteine and the closing phenylalanine or tryptophan. Each record gives: J gene, clone size, V gene, D gene, CDR3 protein, CDR3 DNA. D genes are given only for firm matches. Expanded clones are given a class, and other clones once, few, many or no size at all.

TRBJ2-2,.,TRBV9,TRBD1,CASSVGQGRTGELFF,TGTGCCAGCAGCGTAGGACAGGGGCGCACCGGGGAGCTGTTTTTT
TRBJ2-5,once,TRBV20-1,TRBD2,CSAISGGYGGEQYF,TGCAGTGCTATTAGCGGGGGATACGGGGGTGAGCAGTACTTC
TRBJ2-7,.,TRBV7-8,.,CASSLGQALSDEQYF,TGTGCCAGCAGCTTAGGGCAGGCCCTAAGCGACGAGCAGTACTTC
TRBJ2-3,.,TRBV14,.,CASSLLGGKIDTQYF,TGTGCCAGCAGCCTCTTAGGCGGGAAAATAGATACGCAGTATTTT
TRBJ2-3,.,TRBV12-5,.,CASGSTEGVWSTDTQYF,TGTGCTAGTGGGAGCACGGAGGGGGTTTGGAGCACAGATACGCAGTATTTT
TRBJ2-4,many,TRBV12-3/TRBV12-4,.,CATGQANIQYF,TGTGCCACCGGGCAAGCTAACATTCAGTACTTC
TRBJ2-5,few,TRBV5-1,.,CASSYLGTVQETQYF,TGCGCCAGCAGCTACCTCGGGACTGTCCAAGAGACCCAGTACTTC
TRBJ1-5,.,TRBV20-1,.,CSASEGWGSDQPQHF,TGCAGTGCTAGTGAGGGGTGGGGTAGCGATCAGCCCCAGCATTTT
TRBJ1-6,.,TRBV27,.,CASRPRRGVSPLHF,TGTGCCAGCAGGCCCCGCAGGGGCGTCTCACCCCTCCACTTT
TRBJ2-7,.,TRBV7-9,TRBD1,CASSLVPGQGADEQYF,TGTGCCAGCAGCTTAGTGCCGGGACAGGGGGCCGACGAGCAGTACTTC
TRBJ2-1,few,TRBV4-1,.,CASSQDAIEQFF,TGCGCCAGCAGCCAAGATGCAATTGAGCAGTTCTTC
TRBJ2-1,.,TRBV6-5,TRBD2,CVSSYLTSGGLDGQFF,TGTGTCAGCAGTTACCTGACTAGCGGGGGCCTAGATGGGCAGTTCTTC
TRBJ2-1,few,TRBV28,TRBD2,CASTSGGNNEQFF,TGTGCCAGCACTAGCGGAGGAAACAATGAGCAGTTCTTC
TRBJ2-7,.,TRBV5-4,TRBD1,CASSNDPGTATEQYF,TGTGCCAGCAGCAACGACCCCGGGACAGCAACCGAGCAGTACTTC
TRBJ1-5,few,TRBV12-5,.,CASASDPGPQHF,TGTGCTAGTGCCTCTGACCCGGGGCCCCAGCATTTT
TRBJ1-2,few,TRBV20-1,TRBD1,CSAKYRGPDGYTF,TGCAGTGCTAAGTACAGGGGGCCTGATGGCTACACCTTC
TRBJ2-4,.,TRBV5-1,.,CASSLTAGDNIQYF,TGCGCCAGCAGCTTGACAGCTGGAGACAACATTCAGTACTTC
TRBJ2-1,.,TRBV15,.,CATSRPRQEQFF,TGTGCTACCAGCAGACCAAGACAAGAGCAGTTCTTC
TRBJ2-7,.,TRBV7-8,.,CASSTRAVSGGRAEQYF,TGTGCCAGCAGCACCCGGGCGGTTTCTGGGGGGCGCGCCGAGCAGTACTTC
TRBJ2-7,.,TRBV12-3/TRBV12-4,TRBD2,CASSFIAGGNPYEQYF,TGTGCCAGCAGTTTCATAGCGGGGGGGAACCCCTACGAGCAGTACTTC
TRBJ2-5,.,TRBV5-1,TRBD2,CASSVGAGGRWETQYF,TGCGCCAGCAGCGTGGGAGCGGGGGGGCGGTGGGAGACCCAGTACTTC
TRBJ2-6,many,TRBV20-1,TRBD1,CSARDRTGDTSGANVLTF,TGCAGTGCTAGAGATCGGACAGGCGATACCTCTGGGGCCAACGTCCTGACTTTC
TRBJ2-7,.,TRBV12-3/TRBV12-4,.,CASTSIVVYNEQYF,TGTGCCAGCACCTCCATCGTGGTCTACAATGAGCAGTACTTC
TRBJ1-1,few,TRBV5-5,.,CASSRDPPVGRPPTEAFF,TGTGCCAGCAGCCGGGACCCACCCGTGGGACGGCCGCCCACTGAAGCTTTCTTT
TRBJ2-7,.,TRBV19,TRBD1,CASKTGTGTYEQYF,TGTGCCAGTAAAACCGGGACAGGGACTTACGAGCAGTACTTC
TRBJ1-2,few,TRBV15,.,CATSREGSPNYGYTF,TGTGCCACCAGCAGGGAGGGGTCTCCGAACTATGGCTACACCTTC